The 2 T cell receptor beta chains reported below all come from one sample, sequenced in a study of blood T cell repertoires in COVID-19. Profiled with immunoSEQ multiplex PCR; TCRdb holds only in-frame clones, not every one. The repertoire holds 120,000 to 150,000 clones, with around 84% as singletons. Sequencing used peripheral blood. The receptors come from a man aged 25-45 years with COVID-19, enrolled during active disease.

This chain links TRBV5-8 with TRBJ1-1; D not certain. CDR1 SGHTS and CDR2 YDEGEE come from the germline V gene. The CDR3 has 14 amino acids. Trimming cost V 4 bases and J 2 bases, with 12 bases left between them. The CDR3 spells CASSPVVRNTEAFF. Written as DNA, the CDR3 is TGTGCCAGCAGCCCGGTAGTCCGAAACACTGAAGCTTTCTTT.

A word on this clone: One end of the junction varies from germline; a read error may be responsible. The chain couples TRBV2 to TRBJ2-5, with D possibly being TRBD1 (6 bases). CDR1 SNHLY and CDR2 FYNNEI come from the germline V gene. This CDR3 has 14 amino acids. The CDR3 is CASSESRGQGTQYF. DNA for the CDR3: TGTGCCAGCAGTGAATCCCGGGGACAAGGGACCCAGTACTTC.